Each of the 17 T cell receptor beta chains below was sequenced from the same sample in a study of cytomegalovirus exposure and HLA in healthy donors (dated by TCRdb to the late 2010s). The library was obtained by the immunoSEQ multiplex PCR assay. A mixture of 60 forward primers for TCR Vbeta segments and 13 reverse primers for TCR Jbeta segments was used in the multiplex PCR. TCRdb provides this immuneACCESS table in a form limited to in-frame rearrangements. Some clones are lacking; in checked studies, under half of them reflect an unresolved V gene, and why the rest are absent is not known. The sample contains 150,000 to 200,000 clones, about three quarters of them found a single time. Over 0.95% of the sample is taken by the ten largest. Source material: PBMCs. The receptors come from a woman aged 45 to 65 in good health and CMV-seropositive.

This chain joins TRBV27 and TRBJ1-6; D unresolved. Germline V gene lookup returns CDR1 MNHEY and CDR2 SMNVEV (reference sequence). The CDR3 length is 15 residues. V lost 7 bases to trimming and J lost 6 bases, with 16 bases between them. The CDR3 bases are TGTGCCAGCACCCGGAGCGGTCCCAGTAATTCACCCCTCCACTTT. Translated, it gives CASTRSGPSNSPLHF.

This clone was recorded only once. The rearrangement uses TRBV27 and TRBJ1-5, with 10 bases aligning to TRBD1. V was clipped by 7 bases and J by 5 bases; unmatched bases: 8. The germline V gene encodes CDR1 MNHEY and CDR2 SMNVEV (reference sequence). This CDR3 region has 15 residues. The CDR3 loop is CASNTVGTGDQPQHF. The CDR3 coding sequence is TGTGCCAGCAATACCGTGGGGACAGGGGATCAGCCCCAGCATTTT.

The chain has TRBV7-9 and TRBJ1-5; no clear D. V dropped 1 base and J dropped 6 bases, with 10 bases sitting between them. CDR1 and CDR2 (germline): SEHNR, FQNEAQ (reference sequence). This CDR3 comprises 14 residues. Here the CDR3 DNA reads TGTGCCAGCAGCTTAGGGGCCGGTGGTCAGCCCCAGCATTTT. It codes for CASSLGAGGQPQHF. Full variable domain (rest looked up from reference TRBV7-9 and TRBJ1-5): DTGVSQNPRHKITKRGQNVTFRCDPISEHNRLYWYRQTLGQGPEFLTYFQNEAQLEKSRLLSDRFSAERPKGSFSTLEIQRTEQGDSAMYLCASSLGAGGQPQHFGDGTRLSIL.

The chain carries TRBV19 and TRBJ1-2; TRBD1 aligns across 8 bases. V gave up 6 bases and J gave up 6 bases; unmatched junction bases: 18. Looked up from germline, CDR1 is LNHDA and CDR2 is SQIVND (reference sequence). The CDR3 is 17 amino acids. The CDR3 DNA follows: TGTGCCAGTAGGGGACAGGAAAAAATGTCTCAGTCCGATGGCTACACCTTC. It codes for CASRGQEKMSQSDGYTF.

Remarks on this clone: The germline gene is not matched at one end of the junction; a read error may be the cause. The rearrangement joins TRBV7-2 to TRBJ1-2; D is perhaps TRBD1 (5 bases). The CDR3 runs 13 residues. The V gene's germline CDR1 is SGHTA and CDR2 FQGNSA. CDR3 coding DNA: TGTGCCAGCACCTTATCCCCAGGGCAAGGCTACACCTTC. Residues: CASTLSPGQGYTF.

The rearrangement links TRBV25-1 to TRBJ2-1; 8 nucleotides agree with TRBD1. V lost 3 bases, J lost 5 bases, and 6 bases stayed unmatched. This CDR3 comprises 15 residues. The germline gives CDR1 MGHDK, CDR2 SYGVNS. The CDR3 here is CASSDWTGPDNEQFF. CDR3 coding DNA: TGTGCCAGCAGTGATTGGACAGGGCCGGACAATGAGCAGTTCTTC.

This clone came up once. The gene calls are TRBV6-5 and TRBJ2-7; D is perhaps TRBD2 (5 bases). Trimming took 2 bases from V and 3 from J, leaving 8 bases between them. The CDR3 contains 13 residues. CDR1 is MNHEY, CDR2 SVGAGI, per germline. The DNA of the CDR3 is TGTGCCAGCAGTTACCGGAGCGGCTACGAGCAGTACTTC. It translates to CASSYRSGYEQYF.

Note on this clone: Distinct nucleotide sequences in the sample also encode this CDR3. This chain connects TRBV5-4 to TRBJ2-7, with 8 bases matching TRBD1. Trimming removed 0 bases from V and 3 bases from J; junction bases left unmatched: 2. Germline assignment: CDR1 SGHNT and CDR2 YYREEE (reference sequence). The CDR3 sequence is 14 residues long. CDR3 region: CASSLGQGSYEQYF. CDR3 nucleotide sequence: TGTGCCAGCAGCTTGGGACAGGGGAGCTACGAGCAGTACTTC.

V usage is TRBV30 and J usage is TRBJ1-3; 7 nucleotides line up with TRBD1. This CDR3 spans 15 amino acids. Unmatched junction bases numbered 5, after V lost 2 bases and J lost 1 base. CDR1 GTSNPN and CDR2 SVGIG come from the germline V gene (reference sequence). CDR3 loop: CAWSSTGNSGNTIYF. As DNA, the CDR3 is TGTGCCTGGAGTTCGACAGGGAATTCTGGAAACACCATATATTTT.

This chain's CDR3 is CASSSWGPNEQYF. The CDR3 DNA sequence: TGTGCCAGCAGCTCCTGGGGGCCCAACGAGCAGTACTTC. V gene TRBV7-2 combines with J gene TRBJ2-7, with D possibly TRBD1 on 6 matching bases. Between the trimmed V and J ends, which lost 4 bases and 5 bases, there was a span of 12 bases. This CDR3 comprises 13 residues. CDR1 is SGHTA, CDR2 FQGNSA, per germline.

The chain carries TRBV4-3 and TRBJ1-4; TRBD1 agrees at 9 bases. Losses at the gene ends were 1 base for V and 7 bases for J; bases not matched to a gene: 7. Germline values: CDR1 LGHNA, CDR2 YSLEER. CDR3 length: 16 amino acids. Written as DNA, the CDR3 is TGCGCCAGCAGCCAAGGGGGGGACAGGGCGGGTGAAAAACTGTTTTTT. Encoded protein: CASSQGGDRAGEKLFF.

This clone occurred once. This chain joins TRBV4-1 and TRBJ2-5; D ambiguous. The V and J ends lost 1 base and 5 bases respectively, with 11 bases between them. The length of the CDR3 is 14 residues. From germline, CDR1 is MGHRA and CDR2 YSYEKL. CDR3 sequence (DNA): TGCGCCAGCAGCCAAGGACATGACCGGGAGACCCAGTACTTC. Translating gives CASSQGHDRETQYF.

The V and J genes are TRBV7-2 and TRBJ1-4; 8 positions match TRBD1. CDR1 and CDR2 from the germline V gene are SGHTA and FQGNSA. V was pared by 5 bases and J by 4 bases, with 3 bases of the junction left unmatched. The CDR3 loop spans 14 amino acids. CDR3 coding DNA: TGTGCCAGCAGCCCGACAGGGGTTAATGAAAAACTGTTTTTT. This sequence encodes CASSPTGVNEKLFF.

This clone was detected a few times. The chain links TRBV6-1 to TRBJ1-2, with a tentative D call TRBD1 (6 bases). Germline CDR1 MNHNS, CDR2 SASEGT. This CDR3 has 14 residues. V gave up 0 bases and J gave up 4 bases, with 9 bases separating them. The CDR3 loop reads CASSEAGQFYGYTF. The CDR3 coding sequence is TGTGCCAGCAGTGAAGCCGGACAGTTCTATGGCTACACCTTC.

This clone was observed a few times. The V gene is TRBV28, the J gene TRBJ1-2, with 7 bases that match TRBD1. Germline V gives CDR1 MDHEN, CDR2 SYDVKM. Unmatched junction bases numbered 6, after V lost 8 bases and J lost 3 bases. The CDR3 has 13 residues. The DNA for the CDR3 is TGTGCCAGCCAGAAGGGACAGTACTATGGCTACACCTTC. Translation: CASQKGQYYGYTF.

The chain carries TRBV6-5 and TRBJ1-3; D gene uncertain. Germline lookup yields CDR1 MNHEY and CDR2 SVGAGI. Trimming shortened V by 0 bases and J by 3 bases, and 9 bases separated the two germline ends. CDR3 size: 15 residues. CDR3 in amino acids: CASSYSEGSGNTIYF. The CDR3 DNA follows: TGTGCCAGCAGTTACTCAGAAGGGAGTGGAAACACCATATATTTT.

The rearrangement joins TRBV28 to TRBJ2-4; D might be TRBD2 (7 bases). The CDR3 contains 20 residues. Trimming pared 4 bases from V and 0 bases from J, leaving 25 bases between. Germline V CDR1 and CDR2: MDHEN, SYDVKM. CDR3 coding DNA: TGTGCCAGCAGTTGGACCTTTGGGAGGGCGAGGACAGCAGCCAAAAACATTCAGTACTTC. Protein: CASSWTFGRARTAAKNIQYF. Looking up the rest from reference TRBV28 and TRBJ2-4 gives the full variable domain: DVKVTQSSRYLVKRTGEKVFLECVQDMDHENMFWYRQDPGLGLRLIYFSYDVKMKEKGDIPEGYSVSREKKERFSLILESASTNQTSMYLCASSWTFGRARTAAKNIQYFGAGTRLSVL.